This T cell receptor beta chain was recovered during a study of naive and memory T cell subsets. An equimolar mix of two oligonucleotides served as the beta constant-region primer for TRBC1 and TRBC2. TCRdb independently ran MiXCR on the UMI-ligation and nested PCR reads; one entry per CDR3 protein. The data show some 87,000 distinct CDR3 sequences, 7% seen once. Germline loops: CDR1 KGHSH, CDR2 LQKENI. Trimming pared 0 bases from V and 0 bases from J, leaving 5 bases between. CDR3 length: 14 amino acids. This clonotype was seen at least ten times. The chain joins TRBV18 to TRBJ1-2; D remains unclear. Sequencing was done on a sample of central memory CD4+ T cells from blood. The clonotype originates from a human donor in good health. CDR3 DNA sequence: TGTGCCAGCTCACCACCAATGGCTAACTATGGCTACACCTTC. Translated, it gives CASSPPMANYGYTF. Supplemented by reference TRBV18 and TRBJ1-2, the full variable domain reads NAGVMQNPRHLVRRRGQEARLRCSPMKGHSHVYWYRQLPEEGLKFMVYLQKENIIDESGMPKERFSAEFPKEGPSILRIQQVVRGDSAAYFCASSPPMANYGYTFGSGTRLTVV.